This T cell receptor beta chain was captured in a study of PD-1 blockade in classical Hodgkin lymphoma (TCRdb year 2020). Describing the broader study: Nivolumab dosing was 3 mg/kg intravenously every 2 weeks, continuing until either disease progression or unacceptable toxicity. A peripheral blood immune signature of response to PD-1 blockade in classical Hodgkin lymphoma was defined using TCR beta sequencing and CyTOF.

The CDR3 contains 12 residues, cysteine and phenylalanine counted. Only the CDR3 part of the read is kept: 36 bases, read in frame from the first base. V sheds 0 bases and J sheds 14 bases, leaving 10 bases between their ends. According to the germline V gene, CDR1 reads SGHDN and CDR2 reads FVKESK. What the work shows at the level of the full study, not this receptor alone: CD4+ but not CD8+ TCR diversity rose significantly by C4D1 (p=0.0027 vs p=0.16), most apparent in complete responders (p=0.02). Trial patients with a complete response had baseline diversity similar to that of newly diagnosed patients, while partial responders and progressors had significantly lower diversity. Lower diversity was seen in patients whose nivolumab began less than 1 year after ASCT, and these patients were left out of later analyses so that immune reconstitution would not confound the results. Baseline TCR diversity was reported to be lower in newly diagnosed patients than in healthy donors and to be lower still in relapsed/refractory patients. The study was restricted to a single clinical trial cohort, and the causes of repertoire differences, possibly disease activity or prior therapy, were left undefined.

The Qiagen DNeasy kit was used to extract genomic DNA both from unsorted PBMCs and from the negatively selected CD4+ and CD8+ fractions. Using primers that anneal to V and J segments, immunoSEQ multiplex PCR amplified the TCR beta CDR3 regions. A synthetic immune receptor repertoire was used to minimize amplification bias, and remaining bias was computationally removed after sequencing. As for the original processing: Repertoire diversity was quantified as the Shannon entropy index using custom Python scripts. The unsorted, CD4+ and CD8+ repertoires were each analyzed separately, with the exception of combined analyses, where CD4+ and CD8+ sequences were merged in silico. Clonal expansion was defined as a frequency increase of at least 2-fold after treatment compared with C1D1, and clones undetected at baseline were assigned a pseudocount of 0.5. Clones with 0 or 1 copy at C1D1 were classified as singleton clones, and clones with 2 or more copies were classified as non-singleton clones. Clones expanded in unsorted samples were labelled as CD4+, CD8+ or unknown by matching protein sequences in sorted samples from the same patient. Diversity changes from C1D1 to C4D1 were tested in paired samples using Wilcoxon tests. TCRdb retrieved this table from immuneACCESS and kept in-frame rearrangements only. Not all clones are present; in checked studies, unresolved V genes account for under half, and no reason is known for the remainder. From that table come the V and J calls and clone size; the DNA was used to work out D and trimming. Counted in this sample were roughly 60,000 clones; more than 75% of them appeared once. The ten most abundant clones make up more than 5% of the sample.

Of note for this clone: It lacks a known antigen. The record has no base qualities; no much larger clone is one base away.

This sample's time point label indicates: cycle 2 day 1 (C2D1) of nivolumab. Every trial patient had relapsed after autologous stem cell transplantation, and cohorts A, B and C differed in prior brentuximab vedotin exposure. The trial cohort comprised approximately 55 patients with relapsed/refractory classical Hodgkin lymphoma whose best overall responses were complete response, partial response or progressive disease. Trial patients were treated with single-agent nivolumab in the multi-cohort phase II CheckMate 205 trial. An independent review committee assessed best overall response by applying the 2007 International Working Group response criteria. Trial PBMCs were collected immediately before nivolumab initiation (C1D1) and during therapy at cycle 2 day 1 and cycle 4 day 1. Peripheral blood was collected in 8 mL Vacutainer Cell Preparation Tubes, from which PBMCs were isolated by centrifugation and then cryopreserved.

The clonotype originates from a human donor with classical Hodgkin lymphoma. The chain joins TRBV14 to TRBJ1-4; TRBD1 is a weak D gene call, 6 bases matching. The sequenced sample was peripheral blood mononuclear cells (PBMCs), obtained before the second cycle of nivolumab. The CDR3 region: CASSQDDRTLFF. The nucleotide sequence reads as follows: TGTGCCAGCAGCCAAGATGACAGGACGCTGTTTTTT.